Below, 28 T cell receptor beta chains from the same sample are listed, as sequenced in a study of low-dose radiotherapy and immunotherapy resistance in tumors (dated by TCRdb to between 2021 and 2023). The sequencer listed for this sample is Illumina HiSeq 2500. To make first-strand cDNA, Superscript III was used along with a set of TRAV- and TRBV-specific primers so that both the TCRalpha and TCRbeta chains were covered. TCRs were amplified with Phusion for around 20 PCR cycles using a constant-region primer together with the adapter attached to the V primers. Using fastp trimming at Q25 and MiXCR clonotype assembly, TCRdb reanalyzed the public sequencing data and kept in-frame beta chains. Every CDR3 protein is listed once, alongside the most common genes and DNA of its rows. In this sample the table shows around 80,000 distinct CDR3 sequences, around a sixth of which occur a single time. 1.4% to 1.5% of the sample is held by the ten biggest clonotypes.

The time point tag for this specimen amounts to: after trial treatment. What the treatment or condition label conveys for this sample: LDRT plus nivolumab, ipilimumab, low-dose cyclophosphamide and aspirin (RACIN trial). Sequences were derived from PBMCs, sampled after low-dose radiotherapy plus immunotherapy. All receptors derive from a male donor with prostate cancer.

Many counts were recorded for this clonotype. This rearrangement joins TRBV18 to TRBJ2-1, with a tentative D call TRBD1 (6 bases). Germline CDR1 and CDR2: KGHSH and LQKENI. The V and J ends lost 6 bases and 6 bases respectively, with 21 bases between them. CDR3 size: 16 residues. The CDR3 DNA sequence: TGTGCCAGCTCCCAAATAATGGGCAGGGGTCTCAATGAGCAGTTCTTC. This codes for CASSQIMGRGLNEQFF. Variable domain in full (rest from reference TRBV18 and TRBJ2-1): NAGVMQNPRHLVRRRGQEARLRCSPMKGHSHVYWYRQLPEEGLKFMVYLQKENIIDESGMPKERFSAEFPKEGPSILRIQQVVRGDSAAYFCASSQIMGRGLNEQFFGPGTRLTVL.

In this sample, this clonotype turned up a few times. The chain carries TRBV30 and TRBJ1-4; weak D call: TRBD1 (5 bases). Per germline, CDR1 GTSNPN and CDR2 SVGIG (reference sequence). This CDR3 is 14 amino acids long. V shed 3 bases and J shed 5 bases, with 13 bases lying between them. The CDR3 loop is CAWRGPGGNEKLFF. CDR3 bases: TGTGCCTGGAGGGGGCCCGGGGGGAATGAAAAACTGTTTTTT.

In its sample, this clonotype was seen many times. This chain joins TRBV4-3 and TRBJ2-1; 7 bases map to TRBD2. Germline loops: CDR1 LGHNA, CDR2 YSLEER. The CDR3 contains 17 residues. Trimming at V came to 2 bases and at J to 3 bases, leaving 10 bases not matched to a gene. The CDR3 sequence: CASSQPWEAGSYNEQFF. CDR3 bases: TGCGCCAGCAGCCAACCCTGGGAAGCGGGAAGCTACAATGAGCAGTTCTTC.

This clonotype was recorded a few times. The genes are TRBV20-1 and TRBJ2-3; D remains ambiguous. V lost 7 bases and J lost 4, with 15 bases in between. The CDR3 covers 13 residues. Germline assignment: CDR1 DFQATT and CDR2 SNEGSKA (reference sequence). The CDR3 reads CSVAEVRPDTQYF. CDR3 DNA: TGCAGTGTTGCTGAGGTTCGCCCAGATACGCAGTATTTT.

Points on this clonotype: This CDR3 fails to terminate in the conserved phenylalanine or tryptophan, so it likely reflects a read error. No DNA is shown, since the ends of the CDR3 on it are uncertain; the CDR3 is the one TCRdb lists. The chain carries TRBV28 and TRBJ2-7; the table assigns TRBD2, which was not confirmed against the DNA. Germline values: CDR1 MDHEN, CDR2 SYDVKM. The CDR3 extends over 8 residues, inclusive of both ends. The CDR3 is CASSLLAG.

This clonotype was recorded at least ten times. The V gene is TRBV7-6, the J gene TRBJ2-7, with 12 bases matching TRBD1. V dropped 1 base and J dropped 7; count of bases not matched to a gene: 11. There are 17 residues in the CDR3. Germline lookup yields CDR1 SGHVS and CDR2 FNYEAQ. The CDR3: CASSLVKSGQGAWEQYF. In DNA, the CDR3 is TGTGCCAGCAGCTTAGTGAAATCGGGACAGGGGGCATGGGAGCAGTACTTC.

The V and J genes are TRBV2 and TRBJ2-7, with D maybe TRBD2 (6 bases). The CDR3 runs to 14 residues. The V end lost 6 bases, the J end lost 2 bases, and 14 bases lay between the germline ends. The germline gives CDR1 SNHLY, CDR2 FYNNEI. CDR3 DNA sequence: TGTGCCAGCAGAAGAGGACTATTGACCTACGAGCAGTACTTC. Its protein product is CASRRGLLTYEQYF.

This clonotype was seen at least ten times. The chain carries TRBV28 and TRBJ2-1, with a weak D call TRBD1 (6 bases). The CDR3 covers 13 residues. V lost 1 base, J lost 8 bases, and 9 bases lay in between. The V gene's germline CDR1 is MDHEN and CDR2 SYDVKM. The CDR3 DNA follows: TGTGCCAGCAGTTTATTACAGGGCTATGAGCAGTTCTTC. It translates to CASSLLQGYEQFF.

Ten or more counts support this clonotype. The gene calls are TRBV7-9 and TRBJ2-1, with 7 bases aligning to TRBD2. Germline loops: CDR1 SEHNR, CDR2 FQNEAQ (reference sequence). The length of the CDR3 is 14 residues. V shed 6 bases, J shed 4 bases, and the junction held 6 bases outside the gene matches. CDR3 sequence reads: CASRPSGQYNEQFF. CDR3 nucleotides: TGTGCCAGCAGACCTAGCGGCCAATACAATGAGCAGTTCTTC. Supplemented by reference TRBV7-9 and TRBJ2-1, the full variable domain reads DTGVSQNPRHKITKRGQNVTFRCDPISEHNRLYWYRQTLGQGPEFLTYFQNEAQLEKSRLLSDRFSAERPKGSFSTLEIQRTEQGDSAMYLCASRPSGQYNEQFFGPGTRLTVL.

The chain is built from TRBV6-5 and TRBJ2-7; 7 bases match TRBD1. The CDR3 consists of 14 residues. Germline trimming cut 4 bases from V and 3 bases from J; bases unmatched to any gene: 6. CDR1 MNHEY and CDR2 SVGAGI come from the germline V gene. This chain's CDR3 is CASSSRQGNYEQYF. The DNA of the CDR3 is TGTGCCAGCAGTTCTCGACAGGGAAACTACGAGCAGTACTTC.

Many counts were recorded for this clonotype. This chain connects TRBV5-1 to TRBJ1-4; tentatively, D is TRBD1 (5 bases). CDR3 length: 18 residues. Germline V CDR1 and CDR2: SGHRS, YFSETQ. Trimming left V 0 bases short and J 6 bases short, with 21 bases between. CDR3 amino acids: CASSLDGQGVNQDEKLFF. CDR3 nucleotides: TGCGCCAGCAGCTTGGATGGGCAGGGCGTTAACCAGGATGAAAAACTGTTTTTT.

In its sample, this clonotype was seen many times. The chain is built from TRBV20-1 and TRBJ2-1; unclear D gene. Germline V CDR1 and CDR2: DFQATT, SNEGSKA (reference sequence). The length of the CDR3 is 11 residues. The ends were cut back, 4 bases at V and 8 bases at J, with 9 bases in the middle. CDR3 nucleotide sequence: TGCAGTGCTACCAACGGACATGAGCAGTTCTTC. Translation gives CSATNGHEQFF.

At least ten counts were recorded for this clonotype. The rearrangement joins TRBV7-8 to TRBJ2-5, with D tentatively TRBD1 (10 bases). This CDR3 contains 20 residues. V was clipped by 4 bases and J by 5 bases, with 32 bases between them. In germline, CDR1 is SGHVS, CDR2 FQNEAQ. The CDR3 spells CASSYAPGTGVREGRETQYF. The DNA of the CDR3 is TGTGCCAGCAGCTACGCACCCGGGACAGGGGTGCGGGAGGGCCGGGAGACCCAGTACTTC.

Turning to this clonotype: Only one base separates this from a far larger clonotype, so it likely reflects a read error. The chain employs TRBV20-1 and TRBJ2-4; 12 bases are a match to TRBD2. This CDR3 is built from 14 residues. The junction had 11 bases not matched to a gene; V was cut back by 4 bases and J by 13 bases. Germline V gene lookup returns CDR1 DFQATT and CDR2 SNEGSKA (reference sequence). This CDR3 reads CSATGLAGYNEQYF. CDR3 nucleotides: TGCAGTGCTACCGGACTAGCGGGGTACAATGAGCAGTACTTC.

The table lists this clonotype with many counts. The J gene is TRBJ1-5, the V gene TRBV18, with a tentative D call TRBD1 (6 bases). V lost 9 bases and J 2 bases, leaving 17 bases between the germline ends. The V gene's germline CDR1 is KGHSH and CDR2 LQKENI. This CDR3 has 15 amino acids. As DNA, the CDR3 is TGTGCCAGTGCAGTTCAGGGACACGGCAATCAGCCCCAGCATTTT. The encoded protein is CASAVQGHGNQPQHF.

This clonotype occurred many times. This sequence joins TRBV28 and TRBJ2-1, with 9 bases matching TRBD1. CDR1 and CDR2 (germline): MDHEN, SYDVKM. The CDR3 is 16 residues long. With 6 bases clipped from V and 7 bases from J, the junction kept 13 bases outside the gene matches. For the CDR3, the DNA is TGTGCCAGCAGACGAACCGGGACAGGGATATGGAATGAGCAGTTCTTC. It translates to CASRRTGTGIWNEQFF.

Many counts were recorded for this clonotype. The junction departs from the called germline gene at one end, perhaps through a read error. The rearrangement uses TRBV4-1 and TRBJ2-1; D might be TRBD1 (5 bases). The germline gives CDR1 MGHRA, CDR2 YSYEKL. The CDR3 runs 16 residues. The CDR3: CASSHPDRSGYNEQFF. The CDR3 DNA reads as TGTGCCAGCAGCCATCCCGACAGATCGGGCTACAATGAGCAGTTCTTC.

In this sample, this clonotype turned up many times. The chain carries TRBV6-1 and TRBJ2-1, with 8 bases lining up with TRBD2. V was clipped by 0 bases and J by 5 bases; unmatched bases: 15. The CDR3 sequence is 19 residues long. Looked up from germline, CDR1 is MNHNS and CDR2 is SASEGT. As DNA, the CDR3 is TGTGCCAGCAGTGAAGCGCGGACTCTAGGGTTAGCGGGGAACAATGAGCAGTTCTTC. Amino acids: CASSEARTLGLAGNNEQFF.

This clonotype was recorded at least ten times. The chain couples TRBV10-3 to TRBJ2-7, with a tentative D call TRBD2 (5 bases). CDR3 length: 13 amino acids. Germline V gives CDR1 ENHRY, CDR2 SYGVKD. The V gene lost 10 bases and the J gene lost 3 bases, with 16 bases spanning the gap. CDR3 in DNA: TGTGCCACGGTGGAGGACGCCCTCTACGAGCAGTACTTC. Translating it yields CATVEDALYEQYF.

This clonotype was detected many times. This CDR3 is CAWSGGGGDQPQHF. The CDR3, as DNA: TGTGCCTGGAGTGGCGGGGGAGGGGATCAGCCCCAGCATTTT. This sequence joins TRBV30 and TRBJ1-5, with D possibly TRBD1 on 5 matching bases. Germline CDR1 reads GTSNPN; CDR2 reads SVGIG (reference sequence). The CDR3 is 14 residues long. Trimming took off 1 base at V and 5 bases at J, with 12 bases between the two ends.

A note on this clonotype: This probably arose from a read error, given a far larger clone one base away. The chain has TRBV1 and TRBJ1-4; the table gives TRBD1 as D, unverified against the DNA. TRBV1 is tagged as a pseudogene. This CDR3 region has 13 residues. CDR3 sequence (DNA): TGCGCCAGCGCCCTGTGGAATAATGAAAAACTGTTTTTT. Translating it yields CASALWNNEKLFF.

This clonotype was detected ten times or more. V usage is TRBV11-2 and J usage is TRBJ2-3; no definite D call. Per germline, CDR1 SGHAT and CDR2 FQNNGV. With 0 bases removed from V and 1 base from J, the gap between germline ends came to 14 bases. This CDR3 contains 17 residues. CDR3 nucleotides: TGTGCCAGCAGCTTAGATCGTGGAAGTGCGGGCACAGATACGCAGTATTTT. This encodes CASSLDRGSAGTDTQYF.

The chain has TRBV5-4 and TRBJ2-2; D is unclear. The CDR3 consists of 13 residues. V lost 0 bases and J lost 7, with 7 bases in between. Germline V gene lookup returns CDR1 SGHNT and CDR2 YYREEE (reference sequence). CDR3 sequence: CASSLDPVGELFF. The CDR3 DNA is TGTGCCAGCAGCTTGGACCCAGTCGGGGAGCTGTTTTTT.

The CDR3 here is CASSAIQGGTEAFF. The CDR3 nucleotides are TGTGCCAGTAGTGCCATACAGGGGGGCACTGAAGCTTTCTTT. The chain combines TRBV19 with TRBJ1-1, with TRBD1 identical over 8 bases. This CDR3 contains 14 residues. V was pared by 5 bases and J by 4 bases, with 6 bases of the junction left unmatched. Germline CDR1 and CDR2: LNHDA and SQIVND (reference sequence).

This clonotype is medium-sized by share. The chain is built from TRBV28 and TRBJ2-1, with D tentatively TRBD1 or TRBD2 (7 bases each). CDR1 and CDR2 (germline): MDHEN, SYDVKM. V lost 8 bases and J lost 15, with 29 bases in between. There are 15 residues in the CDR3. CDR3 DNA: TGTGCCAGCGCGGGGGCGACTTGGCGGACAGGCCCGTGGTTCTTC. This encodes CASAGATWRTGPWFF.

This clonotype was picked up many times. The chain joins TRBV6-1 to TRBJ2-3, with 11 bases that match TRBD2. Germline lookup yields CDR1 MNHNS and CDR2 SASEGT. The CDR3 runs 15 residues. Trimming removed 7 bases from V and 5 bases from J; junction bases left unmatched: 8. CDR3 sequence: CASTNGLAGGDTQYF. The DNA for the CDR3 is TGTGCCAGCACCAATGGACTAGCGGGTGGAGATACGCAGTATTTT.

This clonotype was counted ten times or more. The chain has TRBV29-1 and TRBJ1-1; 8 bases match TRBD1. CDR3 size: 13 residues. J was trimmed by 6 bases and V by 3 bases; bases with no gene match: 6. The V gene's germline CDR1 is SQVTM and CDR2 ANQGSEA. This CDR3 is CSVDRQGAAEAFF. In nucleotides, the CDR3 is TGCAGCGTTGATCGGCAGGGGGCGGCTGAAGCTTTCTTT.

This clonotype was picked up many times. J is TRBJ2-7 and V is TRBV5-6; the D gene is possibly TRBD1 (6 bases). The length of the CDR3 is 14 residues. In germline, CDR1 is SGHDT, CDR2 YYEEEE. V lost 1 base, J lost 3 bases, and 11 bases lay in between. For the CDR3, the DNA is TGTGCCAGCAGCTTGACAGGGAGCGACTACGAGCAGTACTTC. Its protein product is CASSLTGSDYEQYF.